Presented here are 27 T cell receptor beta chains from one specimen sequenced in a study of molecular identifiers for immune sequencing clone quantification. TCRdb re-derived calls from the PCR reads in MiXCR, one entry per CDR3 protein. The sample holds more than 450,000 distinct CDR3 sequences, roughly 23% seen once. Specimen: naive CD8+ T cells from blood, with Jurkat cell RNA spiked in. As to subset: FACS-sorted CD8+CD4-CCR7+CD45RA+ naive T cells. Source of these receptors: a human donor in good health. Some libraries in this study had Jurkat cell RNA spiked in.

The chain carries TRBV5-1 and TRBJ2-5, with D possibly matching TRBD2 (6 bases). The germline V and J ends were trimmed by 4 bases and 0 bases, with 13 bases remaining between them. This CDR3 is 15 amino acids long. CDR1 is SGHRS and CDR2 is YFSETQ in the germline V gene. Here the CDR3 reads CASSPTDYHQETQYF. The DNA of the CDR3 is TGCGCCAGCAGCCCGACGGACTACCACCAAGAGACCCAGTACTTC.

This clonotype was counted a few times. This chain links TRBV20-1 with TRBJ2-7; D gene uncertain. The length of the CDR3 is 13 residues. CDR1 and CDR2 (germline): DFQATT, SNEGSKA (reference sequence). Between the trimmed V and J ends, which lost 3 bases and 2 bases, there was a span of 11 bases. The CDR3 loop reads CSARGGYPYEQYF. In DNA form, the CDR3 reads TGCAGTGCTAGGGGCGGTTATCCCTACGAGCAGTACTTC.

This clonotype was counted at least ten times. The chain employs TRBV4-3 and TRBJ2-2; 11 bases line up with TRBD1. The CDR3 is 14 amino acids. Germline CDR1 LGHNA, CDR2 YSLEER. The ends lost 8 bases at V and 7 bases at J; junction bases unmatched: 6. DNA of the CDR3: TGCGCCAGCGGACAGGGGGCTATAGGCGGGGAGCTGTTTTTT. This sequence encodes CASGQGAIGGELFF.

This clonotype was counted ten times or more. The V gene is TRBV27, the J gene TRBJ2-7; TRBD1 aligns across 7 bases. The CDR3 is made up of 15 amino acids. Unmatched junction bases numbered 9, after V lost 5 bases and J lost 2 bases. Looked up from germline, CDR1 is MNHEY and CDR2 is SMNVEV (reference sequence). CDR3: CASSTRDSKAYEQYF. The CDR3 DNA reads TGTGCCAGCAGTACGAGGGACAGTAAAGCCTACGAGCAGTACTTC.

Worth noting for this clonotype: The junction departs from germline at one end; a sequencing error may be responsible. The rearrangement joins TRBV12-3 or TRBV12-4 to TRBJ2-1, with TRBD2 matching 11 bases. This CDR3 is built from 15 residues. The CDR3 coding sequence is TGTGCCAGAAGTTTCGGGACTAGCGGTTACAATGAGCAGTTCTTC. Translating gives CARSFGTSGYNEQFF.

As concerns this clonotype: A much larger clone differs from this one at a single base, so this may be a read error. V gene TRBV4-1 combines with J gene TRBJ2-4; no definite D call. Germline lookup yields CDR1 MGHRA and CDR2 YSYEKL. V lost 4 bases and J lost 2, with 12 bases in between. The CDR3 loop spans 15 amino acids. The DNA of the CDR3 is TGCGCCAGCAGCCCTACGGACCTAACCAAAAACATTCAGTACTTC. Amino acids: CASSPTDLTKNIQYF.

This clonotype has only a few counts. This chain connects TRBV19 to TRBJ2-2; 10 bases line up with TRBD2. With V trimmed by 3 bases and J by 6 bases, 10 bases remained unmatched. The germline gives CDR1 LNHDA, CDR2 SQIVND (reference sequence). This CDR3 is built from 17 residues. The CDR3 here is CASSMGLAGVLSGELFF. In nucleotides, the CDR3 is TGTGCCAGTAGTATGGGGCTAGCGGGAGTTTTATCCGGGGAGCTGTTTTTT. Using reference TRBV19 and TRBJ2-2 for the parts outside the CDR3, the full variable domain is DGGITQSPKYLFRKEGQNVTLSCEQNLNHDAMYWYRQDPGQGLRLIYYSQIVNDFQKGDIAEGYSVSREKKESFPLTVTSAQKNPTAFYLCASSMGLAGVLSGELFFGEGSRLTVL.

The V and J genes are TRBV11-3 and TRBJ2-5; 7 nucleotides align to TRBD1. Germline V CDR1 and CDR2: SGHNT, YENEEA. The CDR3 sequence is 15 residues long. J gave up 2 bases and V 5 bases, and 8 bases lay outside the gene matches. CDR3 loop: CASSHRDSRQETQYF. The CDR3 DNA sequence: TGTGCCAGCAGCCACAGGGACAGCAGACAAGAGACCCAGTACTTC.

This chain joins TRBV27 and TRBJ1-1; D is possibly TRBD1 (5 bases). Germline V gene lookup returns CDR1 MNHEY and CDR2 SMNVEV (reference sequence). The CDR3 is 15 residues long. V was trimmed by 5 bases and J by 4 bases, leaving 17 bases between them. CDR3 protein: CASSPSPQGTTEAFF. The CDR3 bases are TGTGCCAGCAGTCCATCACCCCAGGGAACCACTGAAGCTTTCTTT.

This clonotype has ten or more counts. The CDR3, as DNA: TGTGCCAGCAGTTGGGGACAGGGACTCAATCAGCCCCAGCATTTT. Translated, it gives CASSWGQGLNQPQHF. This chain connects TRBV6-2 or TRBV6-3 to TRBJ1-5, with 9 bases lining up with TRBD1. Germline-derived CDR1 and CDR2 are MNHEY and SVGEGT. V lost 4 bases to trimming and J lost 3 bases; unmatched junction nucleotides: 4. This CDR3 is 15 amino acids long.

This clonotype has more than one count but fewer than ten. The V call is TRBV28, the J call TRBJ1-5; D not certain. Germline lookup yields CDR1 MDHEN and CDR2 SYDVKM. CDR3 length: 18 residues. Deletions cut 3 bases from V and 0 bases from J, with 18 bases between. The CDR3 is CASSFTGSGLYSNQPQHF. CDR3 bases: TGTGCCAGCAGTTTTACCGGCAGCGGATTGTATAGCAATCAGCCCCAGCATTTT.

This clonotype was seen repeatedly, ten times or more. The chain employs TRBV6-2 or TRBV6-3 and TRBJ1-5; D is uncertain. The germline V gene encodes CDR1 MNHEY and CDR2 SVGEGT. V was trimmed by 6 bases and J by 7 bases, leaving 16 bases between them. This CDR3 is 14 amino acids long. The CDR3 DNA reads TGTGCCAGCAGCCAGACACCTTCGGGCCAGCCCCAGCATTTT. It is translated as CASSQTPSGQPQHF.

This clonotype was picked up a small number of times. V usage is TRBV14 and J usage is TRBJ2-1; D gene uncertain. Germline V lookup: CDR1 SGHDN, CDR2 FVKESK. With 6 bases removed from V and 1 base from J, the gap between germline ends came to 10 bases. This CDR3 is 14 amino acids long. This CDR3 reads CASSSEFSYNEQFF. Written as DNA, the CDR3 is TGTGCCAGCAGTAGTGAATTTTCCTACAATGAGCAGTTCTTC.

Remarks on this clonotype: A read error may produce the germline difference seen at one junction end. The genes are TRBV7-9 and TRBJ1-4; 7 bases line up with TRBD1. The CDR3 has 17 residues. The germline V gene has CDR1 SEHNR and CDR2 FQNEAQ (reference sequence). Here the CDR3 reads CASRLLPSTGSNEKLFF. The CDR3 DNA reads TGTGCCAGCCGCTTACTCCCCTCGACAGGGAGTAATGAAAAACTGTTTTTT.

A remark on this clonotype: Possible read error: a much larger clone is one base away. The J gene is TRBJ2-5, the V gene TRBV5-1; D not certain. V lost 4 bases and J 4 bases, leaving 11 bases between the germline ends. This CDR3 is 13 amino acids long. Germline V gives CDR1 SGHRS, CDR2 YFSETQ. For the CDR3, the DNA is TGCGCCAGCAGCCCGCCGAACCGAGAGACCCAGTACTTC. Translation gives CASSPPNRETQYF.

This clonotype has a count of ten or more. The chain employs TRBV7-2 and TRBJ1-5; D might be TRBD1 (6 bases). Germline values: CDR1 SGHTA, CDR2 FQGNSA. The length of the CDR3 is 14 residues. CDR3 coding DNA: TGTGCTATAGGGACACCGTATAGCAATCAGCCCCAGCATTTT. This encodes CAIGTPYSNQPQHF.

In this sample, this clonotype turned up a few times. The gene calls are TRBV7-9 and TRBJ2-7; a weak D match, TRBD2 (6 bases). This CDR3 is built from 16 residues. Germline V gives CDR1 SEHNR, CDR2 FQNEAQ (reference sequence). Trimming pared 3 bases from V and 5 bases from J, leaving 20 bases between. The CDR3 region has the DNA TGTGCCAGCAGCTTGTCGGAAAGGAGGGCCGTGGACGAGCAGTACTTC. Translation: CASSLSERRAVDEQYF.

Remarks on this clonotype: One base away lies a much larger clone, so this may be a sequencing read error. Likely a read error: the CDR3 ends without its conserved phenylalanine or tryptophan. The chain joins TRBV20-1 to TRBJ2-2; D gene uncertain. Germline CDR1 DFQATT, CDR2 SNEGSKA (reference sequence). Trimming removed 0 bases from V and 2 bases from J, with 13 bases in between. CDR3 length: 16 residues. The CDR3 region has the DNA TGCAGTGCTAGAGATTACGAGACACCTAACACCGGGGAGCTGTTTCTT. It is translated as CSARDYETPNTGELFL.

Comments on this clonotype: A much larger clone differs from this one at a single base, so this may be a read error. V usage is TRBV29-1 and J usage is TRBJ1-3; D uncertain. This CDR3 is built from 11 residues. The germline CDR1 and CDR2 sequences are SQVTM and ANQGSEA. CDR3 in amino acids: CSVDSGNTICF. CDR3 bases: TGCAGCGTCGACTCTGGAAACACCATATGTTTT.

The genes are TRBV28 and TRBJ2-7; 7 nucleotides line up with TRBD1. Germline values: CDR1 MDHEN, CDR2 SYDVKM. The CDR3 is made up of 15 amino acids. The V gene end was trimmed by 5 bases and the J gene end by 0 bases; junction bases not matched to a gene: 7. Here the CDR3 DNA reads TGTGCCAGCAGTCTCACGGGACAGACCTCCTACGAGCAGTACTTC. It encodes CASSLTGQTSYEQYF.

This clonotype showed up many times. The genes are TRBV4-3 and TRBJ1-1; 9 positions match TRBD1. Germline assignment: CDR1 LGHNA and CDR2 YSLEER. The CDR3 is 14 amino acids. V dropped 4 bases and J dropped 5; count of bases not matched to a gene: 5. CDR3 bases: TGCGCCAGCAGCCCTGGACAGGGGCGGACTGAAGCTTTCTTT. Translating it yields CASSPGQGRTEAFF.

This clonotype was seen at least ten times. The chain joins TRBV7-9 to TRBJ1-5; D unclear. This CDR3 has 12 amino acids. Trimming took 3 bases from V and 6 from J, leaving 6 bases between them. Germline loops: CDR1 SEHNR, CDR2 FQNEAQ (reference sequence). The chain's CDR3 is CASSLGFQPQHF. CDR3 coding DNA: TGTGCCAGCAGCTTGGGATTTCAGCCCCAGCATTTT. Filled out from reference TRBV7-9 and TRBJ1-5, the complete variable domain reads DTGVSQNPRHKITKRGQNVTFRCDPISEHNRLYWYRQTLGQGPEFLTYFQNEAQLEKSRLLSDRFSAERPKGSFSTLEIQRTEQGDSAMYLCASSLGFQPQHFGDGTRLSIL.

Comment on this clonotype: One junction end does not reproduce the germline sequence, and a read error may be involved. In DNA, the CDR3 is TGTGCCAGCAGCTTAGGACGGCCGAACACCGGGGAGCTGTCTTTT. It translates to CASSLGRPNTGELSF. The chain has TRBV11-2 and TRBJ2-2; D possibly corresponds to TRBD2 (5 bases). In germline, CDR1 is SGHAT, CDR2 FQNNGV. This CDR3 contains 15 residues.

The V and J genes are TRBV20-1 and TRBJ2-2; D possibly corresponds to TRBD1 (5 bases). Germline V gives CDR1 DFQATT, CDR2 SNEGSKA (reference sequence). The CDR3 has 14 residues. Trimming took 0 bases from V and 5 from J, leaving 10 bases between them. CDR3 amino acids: CSARDWGETGELFF. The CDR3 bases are TGCAGTGCTAGAGATTGGGGCGAAACCGGGGAGCTGTTTTTT.

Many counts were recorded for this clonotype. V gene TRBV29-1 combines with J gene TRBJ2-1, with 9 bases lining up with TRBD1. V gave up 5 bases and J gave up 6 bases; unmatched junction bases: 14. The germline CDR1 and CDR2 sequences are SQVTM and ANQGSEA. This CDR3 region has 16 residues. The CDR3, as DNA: TGCAGCGTTCGCATTCCGTTACAGGGGGCTGGCAATGAGCAGTTCTTC. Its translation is CSVRIPLQGAGNEQFF.

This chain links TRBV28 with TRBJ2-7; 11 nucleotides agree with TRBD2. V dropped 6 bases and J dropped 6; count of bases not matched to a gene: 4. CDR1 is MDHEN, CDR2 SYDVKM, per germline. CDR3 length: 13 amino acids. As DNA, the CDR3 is TGTGCCAGCAGACGACTAGCGGGAAGCGAGCAGTACTTC. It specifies CASRRLAGSEQYF.

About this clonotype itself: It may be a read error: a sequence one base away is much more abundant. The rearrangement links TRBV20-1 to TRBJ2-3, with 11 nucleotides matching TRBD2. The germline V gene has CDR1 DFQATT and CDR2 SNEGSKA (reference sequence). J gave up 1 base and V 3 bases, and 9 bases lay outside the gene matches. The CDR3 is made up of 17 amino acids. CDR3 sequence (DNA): TGCAGTGCTAGCCTAGCGGGAGGTTTATGGCGCACAGATACGCAGTATTTT. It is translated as CSASLAGGLWRTDTQYF.